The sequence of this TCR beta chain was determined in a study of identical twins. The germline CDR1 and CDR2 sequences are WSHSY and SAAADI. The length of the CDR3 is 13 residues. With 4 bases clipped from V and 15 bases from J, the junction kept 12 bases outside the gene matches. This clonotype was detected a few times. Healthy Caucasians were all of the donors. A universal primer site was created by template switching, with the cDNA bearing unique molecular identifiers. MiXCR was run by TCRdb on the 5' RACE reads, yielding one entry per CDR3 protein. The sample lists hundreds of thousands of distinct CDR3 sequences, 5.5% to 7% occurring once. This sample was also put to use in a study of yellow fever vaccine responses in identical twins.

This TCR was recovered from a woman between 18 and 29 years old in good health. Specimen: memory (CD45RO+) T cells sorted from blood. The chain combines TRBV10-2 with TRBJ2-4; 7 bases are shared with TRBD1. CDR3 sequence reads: CASSGDQGVSRYF. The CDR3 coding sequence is TGCGCCAGCAGTGGAGACCAGGGGGTTAGTCGGTACTTC.